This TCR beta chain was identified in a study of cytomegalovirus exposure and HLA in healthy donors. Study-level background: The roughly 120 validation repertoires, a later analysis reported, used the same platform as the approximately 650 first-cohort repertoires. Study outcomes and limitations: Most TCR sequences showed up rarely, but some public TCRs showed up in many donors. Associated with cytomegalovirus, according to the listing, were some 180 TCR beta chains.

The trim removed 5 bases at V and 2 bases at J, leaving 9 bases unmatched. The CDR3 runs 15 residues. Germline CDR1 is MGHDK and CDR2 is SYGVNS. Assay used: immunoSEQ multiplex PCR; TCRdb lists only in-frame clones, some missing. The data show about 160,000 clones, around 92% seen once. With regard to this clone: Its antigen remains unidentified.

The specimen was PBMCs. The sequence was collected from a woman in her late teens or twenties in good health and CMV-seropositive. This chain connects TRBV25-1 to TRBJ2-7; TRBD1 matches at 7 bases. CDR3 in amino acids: CASSSSPTGTYEQYF. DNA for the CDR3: TGTGCCAGCAGTTCGTCCCCGACAGGGACCTACGAGCAGTACTTC.